One T cell receptor beta chain is described in this entry. This entry comes from a study of T cell clones after liver transplantation. Assay used: immunoSEQ multiplex PCR; TCRdb lists only in-frame clones, some missing. The sample contains about 120,000 clones, just over 90% of which appear only once. The V end lost 3 bases, the J end lost 9 bases, and 10 bases lay between the germline ends. Per the germline V gene, CDR1 is SGHTA and CDR2 is FQGNSA. There are 12 residues in the CDR3. The sequencing used CD4+ T cells from blood, collected 12 months after liver transplant. The V gene is TRBV7-2, the J gene TRBJ2-3; D is perhaps TRBD1 or TRBD2 (5 bases each). This clonotype was obtained from a human patient who received a liver transplant. Some T cells may possibly be graft donor cells. The CDR3 sequence: CASSFRDGTQYF. The CDR3 DNA sequence: TGTGCCAGCAGCTTCCGGGACGGGACGCAGTATTTT. The full variable domain, in which reference TRBV7-2 and TRBJ2-3 provide the parts outside the CDR3, is GAGVSQSPSNKVTEKGKDVELRCDPISGHTALYWYRQSLGQGLEFLIYFQGNSAPDKSGLPSDRFSAERTGGSVSTLTIQRTQQEDSAVYLCASSFRDGTQYFGPGTRLTVL.